This is a list of T cell receptor beta chains from one sample in a study of T cells in Graves' hyperthyroidism and ophthalmopathy. TCRdb re-called the multiplex PCR reads through MiXCR, storing one row per CDR3 protein. This sample yields hundreds of thousands of distinct CDR3 sequences, of which approximately 14% are seen a single time; roughly 10% belongs to the top ten. The sequenced sample was blood. These TCRs come from a woman younger than 30 with Graves' hyperthyroidism. Both conserved end residues are part of each CDR3. D genes are given only for firm matches. Expanded clones get a size class; other rows say once, few or many, or leave the size out.

abundance	d_gene	j_gene	v_gene	CDR3aa	CDR3nt
many	.	TRBJ1-4	TRBV7-9	CASSLVGRSWEKLFF	TGTGCCAGCAGCCTCGTGGGACGGTCATGGGAAAAACTGTTTTTT
.	.	TRBJ1-1	TRBV19	CATGPRSQAFF	TGTGCCACCGGGCCCCGGTCGCAAGCTTTCTTT
many	TRBD1	TRBJ2-7	TRBV20-1	CSAGPRQGFYEQYF	TGCAGTGCCGGACCGAGACAGGGCTTTTACGAGCAGTACTTC
many	.	TRBJ2-5	TRBV30	CAWSIRGFRETQYF	TGTGCCTGGAGTATCCGGGGATTTCGAGAGACCCAGTACTTC
many	TRBD1	TRBJ2-5	TRBV7-9	CASSSQQGARETQYF	TGTGCCAGCAGCTCCCAACAGGGGGCGAGGGAGACCCAGTACTTC
.	TRBD1	TRBJ2-7	TRBV14	CASSQPGTGDREQYF	TGTGCCAGCAGCCAGCCGGGGACAGGGGATCGCGAGCAGTACTTC
.	.	TRBJ1-1	TRBV6-2/TRBV6-3	CASSSLGTPTGAFF	TGTGCCAGCAGTTCCCTTGGGACTCCCACGGGAGCTTTCTTT
many	TRBD2	TRBJ2-1	TRBV27	CASSWSGRSYDEQFF	TGTGCCAGCAGTTGGAGCGGGAGGTCTTACGATGAGCAGTTCTTC
few	TRBD1	TRBJ2-1	TRBV24-1	CATSDRNSWGQGFSYNEQFF	TGTGCCACCAGTGACCGCAACTCCTGGGGACAGGGATTTTCCTACAATGAGCAGTTCTTC
many	TRBD2	TRBJ2-1	TRBV7-8	CASSSGGSGRIIGNEQFF	TGTGCCAGCAGTTCTGGAGGTAGCGGGAGGATTATTGGCAATGAGCAGTTCTTC
.	.	TRBJ2-7	TRBV7-9	CASNPGGAYEQYF	TGTGCCAGCAACCCCGGGGGAGCCTACGAGCAGTACTTC
.	TRBD1	TRBJ1-3	TRBV9	CASSVAGTVLRNTIYF	TGTGCCAGCAGCGTAGCCGGGACAGTTCTCAGAAACACCATATATTTT
.	.	TRBJ1-1	TRBV19	CASSLFFAGTEALF	TGTGCCAGTAGCCTCTTTTTCGCCGGCACTGAAGCTCTCTTT
once	TRBD2	TRBJ2-7	TRBV6-2/TRBV6-3	CASSPATSGAYEQYF	TGTGCCAGCAGTCCCGCCACTAGCGGAGCCTACGAGCAGTACTTC
few	.	TRBJ2-1	TRBV4-1	CASSQGRLGSNEQFF	TGCGCCAGCAGCCAAGGACGTCTAGGAAGTAATGAGCAGTTCTTC
.	.	TRBJ2-5	TRBV7-9	CASSLGSGTQYF	TGTGCCAGCAGCTTAGGATCGGGAACCCAGTACTTC